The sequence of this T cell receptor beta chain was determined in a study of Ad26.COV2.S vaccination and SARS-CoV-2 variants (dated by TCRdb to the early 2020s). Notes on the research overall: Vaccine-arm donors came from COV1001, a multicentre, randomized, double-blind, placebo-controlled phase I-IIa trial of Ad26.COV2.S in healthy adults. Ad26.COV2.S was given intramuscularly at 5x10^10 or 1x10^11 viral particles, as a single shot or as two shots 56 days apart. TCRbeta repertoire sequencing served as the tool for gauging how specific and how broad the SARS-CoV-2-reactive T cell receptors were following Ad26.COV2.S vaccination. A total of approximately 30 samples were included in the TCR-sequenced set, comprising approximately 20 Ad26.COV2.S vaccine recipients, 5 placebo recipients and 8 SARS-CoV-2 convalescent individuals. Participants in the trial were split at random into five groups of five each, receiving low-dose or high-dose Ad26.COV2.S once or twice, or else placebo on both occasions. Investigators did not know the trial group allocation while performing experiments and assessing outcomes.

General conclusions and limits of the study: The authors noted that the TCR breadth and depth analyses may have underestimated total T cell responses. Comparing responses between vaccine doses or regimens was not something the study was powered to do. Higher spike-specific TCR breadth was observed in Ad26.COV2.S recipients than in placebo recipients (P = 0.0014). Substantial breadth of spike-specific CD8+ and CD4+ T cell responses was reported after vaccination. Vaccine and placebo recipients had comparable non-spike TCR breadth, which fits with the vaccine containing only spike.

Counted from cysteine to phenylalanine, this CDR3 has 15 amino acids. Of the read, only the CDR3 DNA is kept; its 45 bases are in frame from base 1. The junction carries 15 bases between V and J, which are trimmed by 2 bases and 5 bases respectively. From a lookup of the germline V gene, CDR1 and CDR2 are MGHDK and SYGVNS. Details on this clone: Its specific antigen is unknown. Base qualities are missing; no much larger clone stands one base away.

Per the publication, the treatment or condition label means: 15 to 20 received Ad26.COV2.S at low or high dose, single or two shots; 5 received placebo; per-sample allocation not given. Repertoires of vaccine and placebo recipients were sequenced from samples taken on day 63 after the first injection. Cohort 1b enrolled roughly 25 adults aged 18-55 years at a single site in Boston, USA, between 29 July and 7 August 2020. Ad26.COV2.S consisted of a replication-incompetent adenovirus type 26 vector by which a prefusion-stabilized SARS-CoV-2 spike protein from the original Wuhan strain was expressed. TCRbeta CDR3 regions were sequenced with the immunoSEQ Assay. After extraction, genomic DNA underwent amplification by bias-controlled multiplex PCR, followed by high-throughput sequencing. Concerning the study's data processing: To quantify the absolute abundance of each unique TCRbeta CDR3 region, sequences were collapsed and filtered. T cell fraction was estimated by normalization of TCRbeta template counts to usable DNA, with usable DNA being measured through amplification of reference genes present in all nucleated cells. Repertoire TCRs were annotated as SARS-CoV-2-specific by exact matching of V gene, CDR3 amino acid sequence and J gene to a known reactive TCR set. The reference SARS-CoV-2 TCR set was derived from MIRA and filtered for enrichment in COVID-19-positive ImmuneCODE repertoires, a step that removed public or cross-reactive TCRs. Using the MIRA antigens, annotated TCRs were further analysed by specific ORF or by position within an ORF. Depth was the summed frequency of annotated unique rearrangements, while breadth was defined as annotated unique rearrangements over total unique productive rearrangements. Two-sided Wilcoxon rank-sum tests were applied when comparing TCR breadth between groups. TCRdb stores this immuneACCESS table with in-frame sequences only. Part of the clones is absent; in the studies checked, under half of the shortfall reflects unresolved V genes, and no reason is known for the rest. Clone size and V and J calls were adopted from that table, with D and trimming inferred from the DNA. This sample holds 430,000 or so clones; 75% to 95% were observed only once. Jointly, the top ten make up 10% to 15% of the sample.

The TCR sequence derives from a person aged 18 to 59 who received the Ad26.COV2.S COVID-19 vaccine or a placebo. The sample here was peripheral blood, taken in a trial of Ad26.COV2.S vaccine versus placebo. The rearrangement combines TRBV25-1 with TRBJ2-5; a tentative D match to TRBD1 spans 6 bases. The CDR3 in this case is CASSERSRGRETQYF. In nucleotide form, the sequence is TGTGCCAGCAGTGAAAGATCCAGGGGAAGGGAGACCCAGTACTTC.